This T cell receptor beta chain was recovered during a study of blood T cell repertoires in COVID-19. Clones were sequenced by immunoSEQ multiplex PCR, and TCRdb holds only the in-frame ones, with some missing. The data show 150,000 or so clones, more than 85% seen once. In germline, CDR1 is GTSNPN, CDR2 SVGIG (reference sequence). V shed 0 bases and J shed 5 bases, with 13 bases lying between them. The CDR3 has 14 residues. Sequencing was carried out using peripheral blood. The gene calls are TRBV30 and TRBJ1-2; D is unclear. This receptor was obtained from a man aged 60-69 years with COVID-19, enrolled during active disease. The chain's CDR3 is CAWSVIGLGYGYTF. The CDR3 nucleotides are TGTGCCTGGAGTGTAATTGGCCTCGGGTATGGCTACACCTTC.